The present entry profiles one T cell receptor beta chain with its context. This entry is derived from a study of T cell changes during pregnancy in multiple sclerosis. V lost 4 bases, J lost 4 bases, and 19 bases lay in between. This CDR3 is 16 amino acids long. CDR1 and CDR2 from the germline V gene are SEHNR and FQNEAQ (reference sequence). Here immunoSEQ multiplex PCR was the method, and the copy in TCRdb shows in-frame clones only, minus some. Of about 55,000 clones in the sample, just under 90% are singletons; the top ten hold roughly 0.54%. Source: CD4+ T cells from peripheral blood mononuclear cells, taken in the first trimester of pregnancy. The chain is built from TRBV7-9 and TRBJ1-1, with D possibly TRBD1 on 5 matching bases. This clonotype originated in a female donor with multiple sclerosis, enrolled in a pregnancy study. The CDR3 reads CASSSWDSRGSTEAFF. CDR3 bases: TGTGCCAGCAGCTCCTGGGACTCCCGGGGGAGCACTGAAGCTTTCTTT. Full variable domain (rest looked up from reference TRBV7-9 and TRBJ1-1): DTGVSQNPRHKITKRGQNVTFRCDPISEHNRLYWYRQTLGQGPEFLTYFQNEAQLEKSRLLSDRFSAERPKGSFSTLEIQRTEQGDSAMYLCASSSWDSRGSTEAFFGQGTRLTVV.